The next 20 T cell receptor beta chains were all read from a single sample in a study of cytomegalovirus exposure and HLA in healthy donors. A multiplex PCR was run with 60 Vbeta primers and 13 Jbeta primers. Repertoires were generated with immunoSEQ multiplex PCR, while TCRdb's copy carries only in-frame clones and drops some. The table has some 200,000 clones, 80% to 85% seen once. Sample: PBMCs. The receptors stem from a woman between 18 and 29 years old in good health and CMV-seronegative.

CDR3 nucleotide sequence: TGTGCCAGTAGTTTGACAGGGGATTCCTATGGCTACACCTTC. This translates into CASSLTGDSYGYTF. The chain is built from TRBV19 and TRBJ1-2; 8 bases agree with TRBD1. In germline, CDR1 is LNHDA, CDR2 SQIVND (reference sequence). The CDR3 is 14 residues long. The V segment lost 5 bases and the J segment 4 bases; nucleotides outside the gene matches: 6.

This chain uses TRBV6-5 with TRBJ2-3; TRBD2 might be the D (5 bases). The length of the CDR3 is 15 residues. Trimming stripped 0 bases from V and 7 bases from J, with 14 bases between. CDR1 and CDR2 (germline): MNHEY, SVGAGI. The CDR3 region has the DNA TGTGCCAGCAGTTACTCGACCAGCGGAGCGTATACGCAGTATTTT. It translates to CASSYSTSGAYTQYF.

The rearrangement links TRBV29-1 to TRBJ1-2; D might be TRBD1 (6 bases). Trimming pared 3 bases from V and 1 base from J, leaving 12 bases between. The length of the CDR3 is 14 residues. Germline CDR1 reads SQVTM; CDR2 reads ANQGSEA. The CDR3: CSVETQGSNYGYTF. CDR3 nucleotide sequence: TGCAGCGTTGAGACGCAGGGGAGTAACTATGGCTACACCTTC.

The chain is built from TRBV9 and TRBJ2-1; TRBD2 agrees at 9 bases. The V gene end was trimmed by 4 bases and the J gene end by 5 bases; junction bases not matched to a gene: 13. CDR3 size: 17 residues. Per germline, CDR1 SGDLS and CDR2 YYNGEE. This CDR3 is CASSPRPSAGGHNEQFF. The CDR3 nucleotides are TGTGCCAGCAGCCCCCGACCAAGTGCGGGAGGGCACAATGAGCAGTTCTTC.

The chain couples TRBV19 to TRBJ1-5; 9 bases agree with TRBD1. Trimming cost V 4 bases and J 7 bases; bases outside gene matches: 5. This CDR3 comprises 14 residues. Germline lookup yields CDR1 LNHDA and CDR2 SQIVND (reference sequence). The CDR3 spells CASSTGQGRQPQHF. For the CDR3, the DNA is TGTGCCAGTAGTACGGGACAGGGTAGGCAGCCCCAGCATTTT.

The rearrangement uses TRBV21-1 and TRBJ2-3; the listed D gene, TRBD2, was not tested against the DNA. TRBV21-1 is described as a pseudogene. CDR3 size: 16 residues. The CDR3 DNA is TGTGCCAGCAGCAAAGATAAGCGGGGCCGCACAGATACGCAGTATTTT. Encoded protein: CASSKDKRGRTDTQYF.

V gene TRBV19 combines with J gene TRBJ1-3; 7 nucleotides match TRBD1. Germline V gene lookup returns CDR1 LNHDA and CDR2 SQIVND (reference sequence). The CDR3 sequence is 15 residues long. V gave up 3 bases and J gave up 4 bases; unmatched junction bases: 6. CDR3 DNA sequence: TGTGCCAGTAGTATGGGTCGGGGACAGGGAAACACCATATATTTT. It encodes CASSMGRGQGNTIYF.

This chain links TRBV5-1 with TRBJ1-1; D unresolved. V dropped 0 bases and J dropped 3 bases, with 9 bases sitting between them. The CDR3 has 14 residues. Looked up from germline, CDR1 is SGHRS and CDR2 is YFSETQ. DNA of the CDR3: TGCGCCAGCAGCTTGGCCCTGGAGTACACTGAAGCTTTCTTT. This translates into CASSLALEYTEAFF.

This clone was observed once. The chain carries TRBV7-9 and TRBJ2-3; 12 bases agree with TRBD2. Trimming took 5 bases from V and 4 from J; bases not matched to a gene: 7. Germline-derived CDR1 and CDR2 are SEHNR and FQNEAQ (reference sequence). There are 16 residues in the CDR3. For the CDR3, the DNA is TGTGCCAGCAGCCTGCGACTAGCGGGAGTCCCAGATACGCAGTATTTT. Translated: CASSLRLAGVPDTQYF. Full variable domain (rest looked up from reference TRBV7-9 and TRBJ2-3): DTGVSQNPRHKITKRGQNVTFRCDPISEHNRLYWYRQTLGQGPEFLTYFQNEAQLEKSRLLSDRFSAERPKGSFSTLEIQRTEQGDSAMYLCASSLRLAGVPDTQYFGPGTRLTVL.

This chain uses TRBV27 with TRBJ2-1; the D gene is possibly TRBD2 (7 bases). Germline lookup yields CDR1 MNHEY and CDR2 SMNVEV (reference sequence). This CDR3 has 14 residues. Deletions cut 2 bases from V and 4 bases from J, with 9 bases between. DNA for the CDR3: TGTGCCAGCAGTTTAAGGGGGGGGTACAATGAGCAGTTCTTC. It specifies CASSLRGGYNEQFF.

This CDR3 is CASSQQENTEAFF. The CDR3 bases are TGTGCCAGCAGCCAACAAGAGAACACTGAAGCTTTCTTT. V usage is TRBV6-5 and J usage is TRBJ1-1; no reliable D call. The CDR3 covers 13 residues. CDR1 is MNHEY and CDR2 is SVGAGI in the germline V gene. The germline V and J ends were trimmed by 6 bases and 1 base, with 9 bases remaining between them.

V and J are TRBV12-5 and TRBJ2-7, with 15 bases identical to TRBD2. This CDR3 has 18 amino acids. The trim removed 6 bases at V and 3 bases at J, leaving 12 bases unmatched. CDR1 is LGHNT and CDR2 is FRNRAP in the germline V gene. In DNA form, the CDR3 reads TGTGCTAGTGGGGGTCCGGGACTAGCGGGAGGCGGTGGCTACGAGCAGTACGTC. As protein: CASGGPGLAGGGGYEQYV.

The gene calls are TRBV6-5 and TRBJ2-3, with D possibly TRBD1 on 6 matching bases. V lost 7 bases to trimming and J lost 2 bases, with 13 bases between them. The germline gives CDR1 MNHEY, CDR2 SVGAGI. There are 14 residues in the CDR3. The CDR3 nucleotides are TGTGCCAGCACCCCGGACAGTGTCACAGATACGCAGTATTTT. It yields the protein CASTPDSVTDTQYF.

The chain joins TRBV4-3 to TRBJ1-1; the match to TRBD1 covers 8 bases. CDR1 and CDR2 (germline): LGHNA, YSLEER. CDR3 size: 13 residues. V lost 4 bases and J lost 4; bases outside the gene matches: 2. The CDR3 region has the DNA TGCGCCAGCAGCCCGACAGGGGCCACTGAAGCTTTCTTT. Protein sequence: CASSPTGATEAFF.

V is TRBV29-1 and J is TRBJ2-5; D is perhaps TRBD1 (6 bases). CDR1 and CDR2 from the germline V gene are SQVTM and ANQGSEA. This CDR3 is 13 amino acids long. V was pared by 6 bases and J by 1 base, with 12 bases between. The CDR3 DNA reads TGCAGCGTGGAAACAGGGTTCCAAGAGACCCAGTACTTC. Translating gives CSVETGFQETQYF. The full variable domain, completed using reference TRBV29-1 and TRBJ2-5, is SAVISQKPSRDICQRGTSLTIQCQVDSQVTMMFWYRQQPGQSLTLIATANQGSEATYESGFVIDKFPISRPNLTFSTLTVSNMSPEDSSIYLCSVETGFQETQYFGPGTRLLVL.

The chain employs TRBV28 and TRBJ1-5, with D perhaps TRBD1 (5 bases). Germline V CDR1 and CDR2: MDHEN, SYDVKM. The CDR3 is 15 residues long. The V gene lost 1 base and the J gene lost 4 bases, with 11 bases spanning the gap. CDR3 in DNA: TGTGCCAGCAGTTTATCGGGCGGGGCGAATCAGCCCCAGCATTTT. It yields the protein CASSLSGGANQPQHF.

This rearrangement joins TRBV27 to TRBJ2-2; 8 nucleotides line up with TRBD2. V lost 3 bases to trimming and J lost 7 bases; unmatched junction nucleotides: 4. Germline V gene sequence: CDR1 MNHEY, CDR2 SMNVEV (reference sequence). There are 14 residues in the CDR3. CDR3 bases: TGTGCCAGCAGTTTTAGCGGGATTAACGGGGAGCTGTTTTTT. Amino acids: CASSFSGINGELFF.

This chain links TRBV5-1 with TRBJ2-3; 7 positions agree with TRBD2. The length of the CDR3 is 16 residues. Germline V gene lookup returns CDR1 SGHRS and CDR2 YFSETQ. V shed 6 bases, J shed 3 bases, and the junction held 13 bases outside the gene matches. The CDR3 DNA follows: TGCGCCAGCACCCGTCTCGGGGGGAGAGGGACAGATACGCAGTATTTT. Protein: CASTRLGGRGTDTQYF.

The rearrangement uses TRBV23-1 and TRBJ1-2, with D perhaps matching TRBD1 (5 bases). TRBV23-1 is an open reading frame, and its role is uncertain. This CDR3 is built from 18 residues. With 0 bases removed from V and 3 bases from J, the gap between germline ends came to 20 bases. The CDR3 coding sequence is TGCGCCAGCAGTCAATCAATACCCGGACGGTGGGGGGACTATGGCTACACCTTC. It yields the protein CASSQSIPGRWGDYGYTF.

The chain couples TRBV14 to TRBJ2-3; TRBD2 matches 10 bases. CDR3 size: 16 residues. CDR1 and CDR2 from the germline V gene are SGHDN and FVKESK. J lost 1 base, V lost 4 bases, and 5 bases had no gene match. The CDR3 region has the DNA TGTGCCAGCAGCCTGATAGCGGGAGGCGGCACAGATACGCAGTATTTT. It yields the protein CASSLIAGGGTDTQYF. Combining the CDR3 with reference TRBV14 and TRBJ2-3 gives the whole variable domain EAGVTQFPSHSVIEKGQTVTLRCDPISGHDNLYWYRRVMGKEIKFLLHFVKESKQDESGMPNNRFLAERTGGTYSTLKVQPAELEDSGVYFCASSLIAGGGTDTQYFGPGTRLTVL.